The present entry profiles one T cell receptor beta chain with its context. Its cognate antigen is unknown. Template switching added a universal primer site, and cDNA bore unique molecular identifiers. MiXCR, run by TCRdb on the 5' RACE reads, gives a single entry per CDR3 protein. The data show 1.5 million or so distinct CDR3 sequences, about 32% seen once. This entry is derived from a study of identical twins. General study findings and limits: Abundant cord blood beta clonotypes carried fewer insertions; memory repertoires showed none.

Germline V gives CDR1 LGHNA, CDR2 YNFKEQ. The CDR3 totals 12 residues. V lost 4 bases and J 7 bases, leaving 11 bases between the germline ends. The rearrangement joins TRBV4-2 to TRBJ2-7; tentatively, D is TRBD1 (6 bases). Material: cord blood. This TCR came from a newborn girl in good health. CDR3 bases: TGTGCCAGCAGCCTCAGGACAGAGGAGCAGTACTTC. This translates into CASSLRTEEQYF.